The 29 T cell receptor beta chains given below trace back to one sample, sequenced in a study of beta chain features in type 1 diabetes. What was sequenced were expressed TCRB transcripts, since all of the isolated RNA had been reverse transcribed. Some clones are missing from TCRdb's copy, which holds only in-frame ones; the method was immunoSEQ multiplex PCR. This table has roughly 450,000 clones, 11% appearing once. The sequencing sample was made of naive CD4+ T cells from blood. Every receptor here comes from a woman aged 18 to 35 in good health.

The chain carries TRBV7-2 and TRBJ1-3; D remains unclear. This CDR3 spans 13 amino acids. Germline CDR1 is SGHTA and CDR2 is FQGNSA. Between the trimmed V and J ends, which lost 2 bases and 4 bases, there was a span of 6 bases. For the CDR3, the DNA is TGTGCCAGCAGCTTAAGTTGGGGAAACACCATATATTTT. Protein: CASSLSWGNTIYF.

This clone came up a few times. The junction differs from germline at one of its ends, possibly a read error. This CDR3 is CASSLDSSTDTQYF. For the CDR3, the DNA is TGTGCTAGCAGCCTGGACAGTAGCACAGATACGCAGTATTTT. The V call is TRBV7-7, the J call TRBJ2-3, with a possible D match to TRBD1 (6 bases). Germline CDR1 and CDR2: SSHAT and FNYEAQ (reference sequence). The CDR3 has 14 residues.

This clone was counted between two and nine times. The chain employs TRBV11-3 and TRBJ2-1; D is unresolved. The CDR3 sequence is 15 residues long. CDR1 SGHNT and CDR2 YENEEA come from the germline V gene. Trimming stripped 6 bases from V and 0 bases from J, with 12 bases between. CDR3 region: CASSGNGFSYNEQFF. Here the CDR3 DNA reads TGTGCCAGCAGTGGCAACGGGTTCTCCTACAATGAGCAGTTCTTC.

The chain recombines TRBV29-1 with TRBJ1-6; D may be TRBD1 (5 bases). The germline V gene encodes CDR1 SQVTM and CDR2 ANQGSEA. CDR3 size: 14 residues. V lost 4 bases and J 7 bases, leaving 14 bases between the germline ends. The CDR3 loop is CSVAIGGGNSPLHF. The DNA of the CDR3 is TGCAGCGTTGCTATCGGGGGGGGAAATTCACCCCTCCACTTT.

This clone was seen a few times. The V and J genes are TRBV4-1 and TRBJ1-1; D is perhaps TRBD1 (5 bases). The germline CDR1 and CDR2 sequences are MGHRA and YSYEKL. The CDR3 totals 15 residues. V was pared by 4 bases and J by 1 base, with 13 bases between. CDR3 residues: CASSRGTAENTEAFF. The CDR3 region has the DNA TGCGCCAGCAGCCGGGGGACGGCTGAGAACACTGAAGCTTTCTTT.

This clone was counted a few times. V gene TRBV27 combines with J gene TRBJ2-3; the D gene is possibly TRBD1 (6 bases). Deletions cut 3 bases from V and 3 bases from J, with 10 bases between. CDR1 and CDR2 from the germline V gene are MNHEY and SMNVEV (reference sequence). This CDR3 region has 14 residues. CDR3 coding DNA: TGTGCCAGCAGTTTGAGCAGGGGAACAGATACGCAGTATTTT. Amino acid sequence: CASSLSRGTDTQYF.

V is TRBV28 and J is TRBJ2-3; 11 bases agree with TRBD2. Unmatched junction bases numbered 8, after V lost 5 bases and J lost 4 bases. This CDR3 has 16 residues. Germline values: CDR1 MDHEN, CDR2 SYDVKM. The CDR3, as DNA: TGTGCCAGCAGTATCAATAGCGGGGGGGCCGCAGATACGCAGTATTTT. Amino acids: CASSINSGGAADTQYF.

This clone came up many times. The chain couples TRBV7-2 to TRBJ2-7; perhaps TRBD2 as D (5 bases). Germline V gives CDR1 SGHTA, CDR2 FQGNSA. V lost 5 bases and J lost 3, with 11 bases in between. The CDR3 totals 13 residues. The CDR3 DNA reads as TGTGCCAGCAGCCACCAAGAGGGCTACGAGCAGTACTTC. This codes for CASSHQEGYEQYF.

Note on this clone: Other DNA sequences of this sample code for an identical CDR3. V usage is TRBV7-2 and J usage is TRBJ2-3, with 7 bases lining up with TRBD2. The CDR3 has 14 amino acids. Germline V gene lookup returns CDR1 SGHTA and CDR2 FQGNSA. V dropped 2 bases and J dropped 1; count of bases not matched to a gene: 0. CDR3 residues: CASSLRGGTDTQYF. The CDR3 DNA sequence: TGTGCCAGCAGCTTACGGGGGGGCACAGATACGCAGTATTTT.

The chain carries TRBV11-3 and TRBJ2-3; D is perhaps TRBD1 (6 bases). V lost 5 bases to trimming and J lost 4 bases, with 10 bases between them. There are 13 residues in the CDR3. Per germline, CDR1 SGHNT and CDR2 YENEEA. CDR3 bases: TGTGCCAGCAGCCAGGGACAAGCAGATACGCAGTATTTT. Protein sequence: CASSQGQADTQYF.

This clone was detected only a few times. The identical CDR3 is also encoded by other nucleotide sequences in the sample. The rearrangement uses TRBV9 and TRBJ1-5; unclear D gene. Trimming removed 2 bases at V and 5 bases at J, with 8 bases between. The CDR3 loop spans 13 amino acids. Germline-derived CDR1 and CDR2 are SGDLS and YYNGEE. CDR3 in amino acids: CASSVGRDQPQHF. Written as DNA, the CDR3 is TGTGCCAGCAGCGTCGGACGTGATCAGCCCCAGCATTTT.

This clone was counted only a few times. The V call is TRBV28, the J call TRBJ2-4; perhaps TRBD1 as D (6 bases). V dropped 5 bases and J dropped 0 bases, with 11 bases sitting between them. The length of the CDR3 is 15 residues. Germline V gene lookup returns CDR1 MDHEN and CDR2 SYDVKM. The CDR3, as DNA: TGTGCCAGCAGTGGGGACACACTAGCCAAAAACATTCAGTACTTC. This translates into CASSGDTLAKNIQYF.

This clone was picked up many times. The chain links TRBV29-1 to TRBJ2-7; a possible D gene is TRBD1 (5 bases). This CDR3 comprises 14 residues. V lost 3 bases to trimming and J lost 4 bases, with 16 bases between them. Per germline, CDR1 SQVTM and CDR2 ANQGSEA. The CDR3 coding sequence is TGCAGCGTTGATAAAGGGGCGGCAGGGTACGAGCAGTACTTC. Translation: CSVDKGAAGYEQYF.

Only a few counts were recorded for this clone. The chain couples TRBV27 to TRBJ2-5, with a weak D call TRBD2 (5 bases). This CDR3 has 16 amino acids. Germline CDR1 and CDR2: MNHEY and SMNVEV (reference sequence). V lost 3 bases, J lost 1 base, and 15 bases lay in between. DNA of the CDR3: TGTGCCAGCAGTTTGGGCCCCTGGCTAGCCCAAGAGACCCAGTACTTC. Translating gives CASSLGPWLAQETQYF.

This clone was picked up a small number of times. The chain couples TRBV14 to TRBJ2-3; the D is unclear. This CDR3 spans 16 amino acids. The V end was cut by 2 bases, the J end by 6 bases, with 18 bases between. Germline assignment: CDR1 SGHDN and CDR2 FVKESK. CDR3 in DNA: TGTGCCAGCAGCCAAACTCCCCTACCAGCGCCGGATACGCAGTATTTT. Protein product: CASSQTPLPAPDTQYF.

The J gene is TRBJ2-5, the V gene TRBV7-3; D is ambiguous. With 4 bases removed from V and 2 bases from J, the gap between germline ends came to 8 bases. The CDR3 is 13 amino acids. The V gene's germline CDR1 is SGHTA and CDR2 FQGTGA. This CDR3 is CASSSGPQETQYF. The CDR3 DNA follows: TGTGCCAGCAGCTCCGGCCCTCAAGAGACCCAGTACTTC.

This clone was observed a handful of times. Within the sample, other DNA sequences also encode this same CDR3. This sequence joins TRBV10-3 and TRBJ2-5; D uncertain. Germline V gene data show CDR1 as ENHRY and CDR2 as SYGVKD. CDR3 size: 12 residues. V lost 0 bases and J lost 5, with 4 bases in between. CDR3 nucleotides: TGTGCCATCAGTGAGTCCGGCGAGACCCAGTACTTC. It translates to CAISESGETQYF.

The V call is TRBV9, the J call TRBJ2-1, with TRBD2 as a possible D gene (5 bases). The CDR3 loop spans 16 amino acids. The V gene lost 0 bases and the J gene lost 0 bases, with 10 bases spanning the gap. From germline, CDR1 is SGDLS and CDR2 YYNGEE. The CDR3 loop is CASSVVPTSSYNEQFF. CDR3 coding DNA: TGTGCCAGCAGCGTAGTTCCAACTAGCTCCTACAATGAGCAGTTCTTC. The whole variable domain, filled in from reference TRBV9 and TRBJ2-1, reads DSGVTQTPKHLITATGQRVTLRCSPRSGDLSVYWYQQSLDQGLQFLIQYYNGEERAKGNILERFSAQQFPDLHSELNLSSLELGDSALYFCASSVVPTSSYNEQFFGPGTRLTVL.

This clone was seen only once. J is TRBJ2-7 and V is TRBV19; tentatively, D is TRBD1 (6 bases). The germline V gene has CDR1 LNHDA and CDR2 SQIVND (reference sequence). Trimming took off 0 bases at V and 5 bases at J, with 11 bases between the two ends. The CDR3 runs to 14 residues. In DNA form, the CDR3 reads TGTGCCAGTAGTATAGACAGGGGCTACCACGAGCAGTACTTC. This sequence encodes CASSIDRGYHEQYF.

This clone was picked up a small number of times. In DNA form, the CDR3 reads TGTGCCAGCAGCCCGGACGGGCGGCCCTACGAGCAGTACTTC. Encoded protein: CASSPDGRPYEQYF. The chain combines TRBV7-9 with TRBJ2-7, with no clear D. CDR1 is SEHNR, CDR2 FQNEAQ, per germline (reference sequence). The V and J ends lost 5 bases and 2 bases respectively, with 13 bases between them. The CDR3 contains 14 residues.

This clone was seen a few times. This chain connects TRBV7-2 to TRBJ2-2; 9 bases match TRBD2. V lost 6 bases, J lost 6 bases, and 2 bases stayed unmatched. This CDR3 spans 13 amino acids. Germline V gene sequence: CDR1 SGHTA, CDR2 FQGNSA. CDR3 nucleotide sequence: TGTGCCAGCAGGCGACTAGCGGCCGGGGAGCTGTTTTTT. It translates to CASRRLAAGELFF. Full variable domain (outside the CDR3, taken from reference TRBV7-2 and TRBJ2-2): GAGVSQSPSNKVTEKGKDVELRCDPISGHTALYWYRQSLGQGLEFLIYFQGNSAPDKSGLPSDRFSAERTGGSVSTLTIQRTQQEDSAVYLCASRRLAAGELFFGEGSRLTVL.

The rearrangement joins TRBV7-2 to TRBJ2-5, with D tentatively TRBD2 (6 bases). Germline V gene sequence: CDR1 SGHTA, CDR2 FQGNSA. The CDR3 sequence is 14 residues long. V was shortened by 1 base and J by 5 bases, with 11 bases between the two germline ends. CDR3 DNA: TGTGCCAGCAGCTTAGTGGGACTCGTTGAGACCCAGTACTTC. Its protein product is CASSLVGLVETQYF.

The genes are TRBV7-9 and TRBJ2-1; 10 bases are shared with TRBD1. Germline CDR1 reads SEHNR; CDR2 reads FQNEAQ (reference sequence). V shed 7 bases and J 7 bases; nucleotides not matched to a gene: 13. The CDR3 extends over 16 amino acids. CDR3 nucleotide sequence: TGTGCCAGCACCAACCCCTCGGGACAGGGGAAAAATGAGCAGTTCTTC. The encoded protein is CASTNPSGQGKNEQFF.

J is TRBJ1-2 and V is TRBV5-4; 7 positions match TRBD1. With V trimmed by 4 bases and J by 4 bases, 4 bases remained unmatched. Germline assignment: CDR1 SGHNT and CDR2 YYREEE (reference sequence). The CDR3 runs to 13 residues. The DNA for the CDR3 is TGTGCCAGCAGCGCGGGGACAGCCTATGGCTACACCTTC. It specifies CASSAGTAYGYTF.

This clone appeared a few times. The chain recombines TRBV7-6 with TRBJ2-3; D call uncertain. CDR3 length equals 14 residues. The V end lost 0 bases, the J end lost 2 bases, and 6 bases lay between the germline ends. Germline V gene sequence: CDR1 SGHVS, CDR2 FNYEAQ. The CDR3, as DNA: TGTGCCAGCAGCTTAGCCCCAACCACAGATACGCAGTATTTT. It translates to CASSLAPTTDTQYF.

This chain joins TRBV29-1 and TRBJ2-7, with no clear D. The CDR3 consists of 12 residues. Germline V lookup: CDR1 SQVTM, CDR2 ANQGSEA. V was shortened by 4 bases and J by 3 bases, with 10 bases between the two germline ends. CDR3 in DNA: TGCAGCGTTGCCGGGCCCGGCTACGAGCAGTACTTC. Its protein product is CSVAGPGYEQYF.

This rearrangement joins TRBV11-3 to TRBJ1-2, with D possibly being TRBD1 (6 bases). The germline gives CDR1 SGHNT, CDR2 YENEEA. The CDR3 has 16 residues. V lost 4 bases and J 2 bases, leaving 17 bases between the germline ends. The CDR3 loop is CASSSLGQGPNYGYTF. For the CDR3, the DNA is TGTGCCAGCAGCTCCCTCGGGCAGGGGCCCAACTATGGCTACACCTTC.

V is TRBV7-9 and J is TRBJ2-7; possible D gene TRBD1, 6 bases. This CDR3 comprises 12 residues. V lost 5 bases and J 3 bases, leaving 8 bases between the germline ends. CDR1 and CDR2 (germline): SEHNR, FQNEAQ (reference sequence). Written as DNA, the CDR3 is TGTGCCAGCAGCCAACAGGGCTACGAGCAGTACGTC. Translating it yields CASSQQGYEQYV.

This clone appeared a few times. V usage is TRBV7-2 and J usage is TRBJ2-7; no reliable D call. CDR3 length equals 14 residues. Trimming cost V 7 bases and J 2 bases, with 15 bases left between them. Germline CDR1 is SGHTA and CDR2 is FQGNSA. In DNA form, the CDR3 reads TGTGCCAGCACCAAGGGTCGGACCGCCTACGAGCAGTACTTC. Amino acid sequence: CASTKGRTAYEQYF.